A selection of T cell receptor beta chains follows, all from one sample in a study of T cell responses to AZD1222 COVID-19 vaccine. Produced via immunoSEQ multiplex PCR; TCRdb's table is partial and in-frame only. The profile shows 90,000 to 120,000 clones, around nine tenths of them singletons. The sample here was peripheral blood, taken on day 0 of AZD1222 vaccination. These receptors all stem from an adult in good health. Each CDR3 is given without its conserved first and last residue. The order of the fields is J gene, V gene, CDR3 protein.

j_call: TRBJ2-3
v_call: TRBV29-1
cdr3_aa: SVTKERTYTDTQY

j_call: TRBJ1-1
v_call: TRBV11-2
cdr3_aa: ASSRARGNTEAF

j_call: TRBJ2-7
v_call: TRBV9
cdr3_aa: ASSVVSGGGWQY

j_call: TRBJ1-1
v_call: TRBV20-1
cdr3_aa: SAERGAEAF

j_call: TRBJ2-5
v_call: TRBV2
cdr3_aa: ASSEGGGTQY

j_call: TRBJ2-2
v_call: TRBV29-1
cdr3_aa: SVEGGGLGELF

j_call: TRBJ2-1
v_call: TRBV7-8
cdr3_aa: ASSLGWEYNEQF

j_call: TRBJ1-2
v_call: TRBV29-1
cdr3_aa: SAPPLIKALYGYT

j_call: TRBJ2-4
v_call: TRBV19
cdr3_aa: ASSSGLGENIQY

j_call: TRBJ1-2
v_call: TRBV29-1
cdr3_aa: SADPATAYGYT

j_call: TRBJ2-7
v_call: TRBV7-6
cdr3_aa: ASSPGQGRYEQY

j_call: TRBJ2-1
v_call: TRBV2
cdr3_aa: ASGRAKQSYNEQF

j_call: TRBJ1-6
v_call: TRBV6-4
cdr3_aa: ASSDGAVYNSPLH